The clone carrying this T cell receptor (beta chain) was observed a handful of times. Its antigen is not known. The donors, aged roughly 6 to 90, were healthy Caucasians from Russia. This CDR3 spans 15 amino acids. V dropped 0 bases and J dropped 2 bases, with 9 bases sitting between them. CDR1 and CDR2 from the germline V gene are LGHDT and YNNKEL (reference sequence). Sample-barcoded 5' priming and a J-beta primer mix drove a second PCR of roughly 6 to 12 cycles. Using its own MiXCR run on the 5' RACE reads, TCRdb lists one record per CDR3 protein. The sample has about a million distinct CDR3 sequences; under 50% are singletons. The data derive from a study of blood T cells in healthy people across ages. Regarding the study as a whole: Expanded clonotype changes were possibly confounded by unknown donor CMV status.

Material for sequencing was blood. The clonotype originates from a man younger than 40 in good health. The V call is TRBV3-1, the J call TRBJ2-3; D is ambiguous. Written as DNA, the CDR3 is TGTGCCAGCAGCCAAGAAACGGCTACCACAGATACGCAGTATTTT. The encoded protein is CASSQETATTDTQYF.